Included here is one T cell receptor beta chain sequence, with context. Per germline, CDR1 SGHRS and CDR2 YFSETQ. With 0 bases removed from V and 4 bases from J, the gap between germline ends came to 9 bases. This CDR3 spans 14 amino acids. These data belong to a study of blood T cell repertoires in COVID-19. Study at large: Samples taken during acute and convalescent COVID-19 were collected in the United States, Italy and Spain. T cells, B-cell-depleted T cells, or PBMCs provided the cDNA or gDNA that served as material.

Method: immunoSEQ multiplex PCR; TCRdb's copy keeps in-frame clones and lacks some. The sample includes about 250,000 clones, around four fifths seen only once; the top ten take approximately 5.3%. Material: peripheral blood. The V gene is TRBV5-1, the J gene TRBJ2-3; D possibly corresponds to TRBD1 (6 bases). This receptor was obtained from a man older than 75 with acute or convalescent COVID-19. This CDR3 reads CASSLEQGPDTQYF. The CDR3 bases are TGCGCCAGCAGCTTGGAACAGGGCCCAGATACGCAGTATTTT.